These 26 T cell receptor beta chains were all obtained from the same sample, sequenced in a study of cytomegalovirus exposure and HLA in healthy donors. A multiplex PCR was run with 60 Vbeta primers and 13 Jbeta primers. The assay was immunoSEQ multiplex PCR, and TCRdb's table has in-frame clones only and misses some. There are some 91,000 clones in the sample; roughly 78% occur only once, and about 0.69% lies in the top ten. Sequencing was carried out using PBMCs. The receptors shown here come from a woman in her sixties in good health and CMV-seronegative.

The gene calls are TRBV6-5 and TRBJ1-2; D remains ambiguous. Germline CDR1 MNHEY, CDR2 SVGAGI. V lost 0 bases and J lost 3, with 11 bases in between. CDR3 size: 15 residues. CDR3 region: CASSYSIGGYYGYTF. The CDR3 DNA reads TGTGCCAGCAGTTACTCGATTGGCGGATACTATGGCTACACCTTC.

The chain employs TRBV7-2 and TRBJ1-1; perhaps TRBD1 as D (5 bases). Trimming cost V 2 bases and J 1 base, with 11 bases left between them. The CDR3 runs to 15 residues. Germline V gene lookup returns CDR1 SGHTA and CDR2 FQGNSA. The CDR3 DNA reads as TGTGCCAGCAGCTTACAGGGTTCGCGGAACACTGAAGCTTTCTTT. This codes for CASSLQGSRNTEAFF.

This clone has just a few counts. V gene TRBV5-1 combines with J gene TRBJ2-1; 9 positions agree with TRBD2. The CDR3 is 16 amino acids. V was pared by 0 bases and J by 7 bases, with 8 bases of the junction left unmatched. Germline V gene data show CDR1 as SGHRS and CDR2 as YFSETQ. CDR3 DNA: TGCGCCAGCAGCTTGGGACGAGCGGGAGGTGGTAATGAGCAGTTCTTC. Translation gives CASSLGRAGGGNEQFF. Drawing the rest from reference TRBV5-1 and TRBJ2-1, the complete variable domain is KAGVTQTPRYLIKTRGQQVTLSCSPISGHRSVSWYQQTPGQGLQFLFEYFSETQRNKGNFPGRFSGRQFSNSRSEMNVSTLELGDSALYLCASSLGRAGGGNEQFFGPGTRLTVL.

This chain joins TRBV14 and TRBJ2-1, with 7 bases fitting TRBD2. Germline V lookup: CDR1 SGHDN, CDR2 FVKESK. The CDR3 is made up of 14 amino acids. The junction had 9 bases not matched to a gene; V was cut back by 5 bases and J by 8 bases. This CDR3 reads CASSYNPRGDEQFF. DNA for the CDR3: TGTGCCAGCAGCTACAATCCTCGGGGGGATGAGCAGTTCTTC.

The chain links TRBV7-9 to TRBJ2-7; 7 nucleotides line up with TRBD1. There are 15 residues in the CDR3. V was clipped by 1 base and J by 5 bases; unmatched bases: 8. Germline CDR1 and CDR2: SEHNR and FQNEAQ (reference sequence). The CDR3 nucleotides are TGTGCCAGCAGCTTAGGGTCGTCAGGGACAGACGAGCAGTACTTC. This gives the protein CASSLGSSGTDEQYF.

The chain joins TRBV4-3 to TRBJ2-2; possibly TRBD1 for D (5 bases). Germline V CDR1 and CDR2: LGHNA, YSLEER. This CDR3 contains 13 residues. Trimming took 0 bases from V and 7 from J, leaving 6 bases between them. The CDR3 region has the DNA TGCGCCAGCAGCCAAGATCAGGGCGGGGAGCTGTTTTTT. Translating it yields CASSQDQGGELFF.

A few counts support this clone. The rearrangement links TRBV9 to TRBJ2-3; 9 positions match TRBD2. The length of the CDR3 is 16 residues. With 4 bases clipped from V and 7 bases from J, the junction kept 13 bases outside the gene matches. Germline V gene lookup returns CDR1 SGDLS and CDR2 YYNGEE. CDR3 in amino acids: CASSLTTGTSPNTQYF. Here the CDR3 DNA reads TGTGCCAGCAGCCTCACAACGGGGACTAGCCCTAATACGCAGTATTTT.

This rearrangement joins TRBV27 to TRBJ2-1; D remains ambiguous. Germline-derived CDR1 and CDR2 are MNHEY and SMNVEV (reference sequence). CDR3 length: 13 residues. Trimming pared 0 bases from V and 7 bases from J, leaving 7 bases between. CDR3 region: CASSLSVRNEQFF. In DNA, the CDR3 is TGTGCCAGCAGTTTATCCGTGAGGAATGAGCAGTTCTTC.

The chain combines TRBV5-5 with TRBJ1-2; D remains unclear. The ends were cut back, 4 bases at V and 8 bases at J, with 12 bases in the middle. The CDR3 consists of 12 residues. Germline V gives CDR1 SGHKS, CDR2 YYEKEE (reference sequence). CDR3 in amino acids: CASSEGPAGYTF. CDR3 nucleotides: TGTGCCAGCAGCGAGGGCCCCGCGGGCTACACCTTC.

This clone showed up just once. V and J are TRBV4-3 and TRBJ1-5; D gene uncertain. The CDR3 runs 15 residues. The V gene's germline CDR1 is LGHNA and CDR2 YSLEER. The V and J ends lost 0 bases and 3 bases respectively, with 9 bases between them. The CDR3 bases are TGCGCCAGCAGCCAAGAAAACAGTCCCAATCAGCCCCAGCATTTT. As protein: CASSQENSPNQPQHF.

This clone appeared a single time. The chain has TRBV4-3 and TRBJ2-5, with TRBD1 identical over 8 bases. The junction had 8 bases not matched to a gene; V was cut back by 0 bases and J by 5 bases. Germline V gene lookup returns CDR1 LGHNA and CDR2 YSLEER. The CDR3 extends over 16 amino acids. CDR3: CASSQDPGQGRETQYF. The CDR3, as DNA: TGCGCCAGCAGCCAAGATCCCGGACAGGGAAGGGAGACCCAGTACTTC.

The chain links TRBV2 to TRBJ1-5; no definite D call. The CDR3 spans 13 residues. Germline V gene sequence: CDR1 SNHLY, CDR2 FYNNEI. The V and J ends lost 3 bases and 7 bases respectively, with 10 bases between them. The CDR3 here is CASSETTGQPQHF. CDR3 bases: TGTGCCAGCAGTGAGACAACGGGACAGCCCCAGCATTTT.

The chain uses TRBV29-1 and TRBJ2-2, with TRBD2 as a possible D gene (5 bases). Trimming removed 6 bases at V and 8 bases at J, with 19 bases between. This CDR3 has 14 amino acids. Germline CDR1 is SQVTM and CDR2 is ANQGSEA. As DNA, the CDR3 is TGCAGCGTCCACCGGGAAACAGAAAGGGGGGAGCTGTTTTTT. Translated, it gives CSVHRETERGELFF.

The chain has TRBV7-9 and TRBJ2-2; D is unclear. Between the trimmed V and J ends, which lost 4 bases and 7 bases, there was a span of 10 bases. The germline gives CDR1 SEHNR, CDR2 FQNEAQ (reference sequence). CDR3 length: 13 amino acids. CDR3 DNA sequence: TGTGCCAGCAGCTCGATGTCGGGCGGGGAGCTGTTTTTT. Translating it yields CASSSMSGGELFF.

The rearrangement joins TRBV18 to TRBJ1-1, with D tentatively TRBD1 (6 bases). The V gene's germline CDR1 is KGHSH and CDR2 LQKENI. CDR3 length: 13 amino acids. Trimming shortened V by 4 bases and J by 2 bases, and 8 bases separated the two germline ends. The CDR3 DNA reads as TGTGCCAGCTCACAGGGGACAAACACTGAAGCTTTCTTT. Amino acids: CASSQGTNTEAFF.

V usage is TRBV5-6 and J usage is TRBJ2-1; 8 positions match TRBD1. Germline CDR1 SGHDT, CDR2 YYEEEE. Trimming at V came to 2 bases and at J to 15 bases, leaving 4 bases not matched to a gene. The CDR3 loop spans 11 amino acids. The CDR3 DNA is TGTGCCAGCAGCTTTGACAGGGGTCTGTTCTTC. It encodes CASSFDRGLFF. The variable domain in full, completed from reference TRBV5-6 and TRBJ2-1, reads DAGVTQSPTHLIKTRGQQVTLRCSPKSGHDTVSWYQQALGQGPQFIFQYYEEEERQRGNFPDRFSGHQFPNYSSELNVNALLLGDSALYLCASSFDRGLFFGPGTRLTVL.

V and J are TRBV6-5 and TRBJ2-7, with D perhaps TRBD1 (5 bases). Trimming pared 6 bases from V and 6 bases from J, leaving 15 bases between. The CDR3 is 13 amino acids. The V gene's germline CDR1 is MNHEY and CDR2 SVGAGI. In nucleotides, the CDR3 is TGTGCCAGCAGCCCCAGGGTAGGTAGCGAGCAGTACTTC. Amino acid sequence: CASSPRVGSEQYF.

The chain employs TRBV29-1 and TRBJ2-7; 10 nucleotides align to TRBD2. The trim removed 6 bases at V and 3 bases at J, leaving 2 bases unmatched. The CDR3 totals 12 residues. Germline CDR1 is SQVTM and CDR2 is ANQGSEA. The chain's CDR3 is CSVRTSGYEQYF. CDR3 DNA: TGCAGCGTCAGGACTAGCGGCTACGAGCAGTACTTC.

This clone was counted between two and nine times. This chain joins TRBV2 and TRBJ1-3, with unresolved D. With 5 bases removed from V and 4 bases from J, the gap between germline ends came to 6 bases. From germline, CDR1 is SNHLY and CDR2 FYNNEI. The CDR3 runs 12 residues. CDR3 sequence reads: CASSLQGNTIYF. In nucleotides, the CDR3 is TGTGCCAGCAGTCTGCAGGGAAACACCATATATTTT.

The rearrangement joins TRBV2 to TRBJ2-7, with D possibly TRBD1 on 5 matching bases. The germline CDR1 and CDR2 sequences are SNHLY and FYNNEI. V gave up 1 base and J gave up 3 bases, with 10 bases separating them. The CDR3 totals 14 residues. CDR3 residues: CASSEGIGDYEQYF. CDR3 sequence (DNA): TGTGCCAGCAGTGAAGGGATAGGGGACTACGAGCAGTACTTC.

The V call is TRBV5-6, the J call TRBJ2-1; 9 bases map to TRBD2. Germline V gives CDR1 SGHDT, CDR2 YYEEEE. The J segment lost 6 bases and the V segment lost 2 bases, leaving 15 bases of the junction unmatched. The length of the CDR3 is 18 residues. In DNA, the CDR3 is TGTGCCAGCAGCTTTGCCCCATTGGCGGGAGGGCCGGGCAATGAGCAGTTCTTC. Translation gives CASSFAPLAGGPGNEQFF. Full variable domain (rest looked up from reference TRBV5-6 and TRBJ2-1): DAGVTQSPTHLIKTRGQQVTLRCSPKSGHDTVSWYQQALGQGPQFIFQYYEEEERQRGNFPDRFSGHQFPNYSSELNVNALLLGDSALYLCASSFAPLAGGPGNEQFFGPGTRLTVL.

This clone was seen only a few times. The CDR3: CASSPRDRNYGYTF. The CDR3, as DNA: TGCGCCAGCAGCCCCCGGGACAGGAACTATGGCTACACCTTC. The chain links TRBV5-1 to TRBJ1-2; 8 bases fit TRBD1. V lost 4 bases to trimming and J lost 2 bases; unmatched junction nucleotides: 4. Per germline, CDR1 SGHRS and CDR2 YFSETQ. This CDR3 contains 14 residues.

The chain combines TRBV30 with TRBJ1-1, with 7 bases matching TRBD1. The J segment lost 0 bases and the V segment lost 3 bases, leaving 13 bases of the junction unmatched. This CDR3 has 17 residues. The germline V gene has CDR1 GTSNPN and CDR2 SVGIG (reference sequence). The CDR3 loop is CAWRYTSGGLMNTEAFF. The DNA for the CDR3 is TGTGCCTGGAGATACACATCAGGGGGACTCATGAACACTGAAGCTTTCTTT.

The chain employs TRBV7-8 and TRBJ1-1; weak D call: TRBD1 (6 bases). Trimming shortened V by 3 bases and J by 6 bases, and 11 bases separated the two germline ends. CDR1 is SGHVS and CDR2 is FQNEAQ in the germline V gene. CDR3 length equals 13 residues. DNA for the CDR3: TGTGCCAGCAGCTTGACAGGTATTGCTGAAGCTTTCTTT. It specifies CASSLTGIAEAFF.

This chain uses TRBV2 with TRBJ1-1; a possible D gene is TRBD1 (5 bases). The CDR3 is made up of 14 amino acids. CDR1 SNHLY and CDR2 FYNNEI come from the germline V gene. Trimming removed 7 bases at V and 3 bases at J, with 15 bases between. The CDR3 loop is CASNRGGGDTEAFF. The CDR3 DNA sequence: TGTGCCAGCAACCGTGGGGGGGGTGACACTGAAGCTTTCTTT.

The chain uses TRBV10-2 and TRBJ2-5; 11 bases match TRBD1. This CDR3 comprises 13 residues. CDR1 is WSHSY and CDR2 is SAAADI in the germline V gene. The junction had 2 bases not matched to a gene; V was cut back by 6 bases and J by 5 bases. CDR3 loop: CASSGTGGETQYF. DNA of the CDR3: TGCGCCAGCAGCGGGACAGGGGGGGAGACCCAGTACTTC.